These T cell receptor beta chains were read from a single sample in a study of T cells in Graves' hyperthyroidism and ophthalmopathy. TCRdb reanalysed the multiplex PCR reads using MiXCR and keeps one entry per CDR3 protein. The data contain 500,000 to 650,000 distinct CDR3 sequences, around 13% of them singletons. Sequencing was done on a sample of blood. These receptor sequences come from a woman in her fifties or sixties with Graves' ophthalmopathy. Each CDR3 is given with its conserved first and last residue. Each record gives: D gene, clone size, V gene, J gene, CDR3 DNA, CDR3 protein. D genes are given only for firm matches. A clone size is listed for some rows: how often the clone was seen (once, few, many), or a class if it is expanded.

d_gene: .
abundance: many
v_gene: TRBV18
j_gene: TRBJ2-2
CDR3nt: TGTGCCAGCTCAGATATGAACACCGGGGAGCTGTTTTTT
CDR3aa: CASSDMNTGELFF

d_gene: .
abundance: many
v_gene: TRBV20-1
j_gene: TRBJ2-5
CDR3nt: TGCAGTGACCAGCCATGGGGCCAAGAGACCCAGTACTTC
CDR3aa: CSDQPWGQETQYF

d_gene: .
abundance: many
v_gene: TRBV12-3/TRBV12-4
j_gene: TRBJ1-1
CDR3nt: TGTGCCAGCACCCCTGAATGGGGGGGACCTGAAGCTTTCTTT
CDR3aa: CASTPEWGGPEAFF

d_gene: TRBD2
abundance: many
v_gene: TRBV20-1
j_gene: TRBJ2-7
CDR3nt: TGCAGTGCTAGAGATGGAGCGGGAGGCGGCTACGAGCAGTACTTC
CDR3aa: CSARDGAGGGYEQYF

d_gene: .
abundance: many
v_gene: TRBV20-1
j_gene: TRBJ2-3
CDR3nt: TGCAGTGCTAGAGCCCCTAGAGGGGATACGCAGTATTTT
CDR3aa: CSARAPRGDTQYF

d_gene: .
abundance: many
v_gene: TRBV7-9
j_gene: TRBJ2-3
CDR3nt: TGTGCCAGCAGCTTACGGGTGGGATTCACAGATACGCAGTATTTT
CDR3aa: CASSLRVGFTDTQYF

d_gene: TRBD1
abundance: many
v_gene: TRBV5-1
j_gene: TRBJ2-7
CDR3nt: TGCGCCAGCAGCTTCCGGACAGGGGGCTACGAGCAGTACTTC
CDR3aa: CASSFRTGGYEQYF

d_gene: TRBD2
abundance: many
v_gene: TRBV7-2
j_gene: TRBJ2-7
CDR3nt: TGTGCCAGCAGCTCAGGGACTAGCGGACTCCCGGGCTACGAGCAGTACTTC
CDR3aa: CASSSGTSGLPGYEQYF

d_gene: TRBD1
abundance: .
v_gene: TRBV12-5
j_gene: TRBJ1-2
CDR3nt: TGTGCTAGTGGTATCCAGTCCGGGACAGGGTACTATGGCTACACCTTC
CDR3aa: CASGIQSGTGYYGYTF

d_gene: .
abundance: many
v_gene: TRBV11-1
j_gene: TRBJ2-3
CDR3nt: TGTGCCAGCAGCCACCGGGACTTGGGAGTAGATACGCAGTATTTT
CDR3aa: CASSHRDLGVDTQYF

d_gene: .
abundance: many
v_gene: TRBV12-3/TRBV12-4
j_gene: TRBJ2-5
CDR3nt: TGTGCCAGCAGACCGGTCGGGGAGACCCAGTACTTC
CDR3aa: CASRPVGETQYF

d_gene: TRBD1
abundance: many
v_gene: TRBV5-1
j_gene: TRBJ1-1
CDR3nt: TGCGCCAGCAGCGTAGGACAGGGGCCGCTTGACGAAGCTTTCTTT
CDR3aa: CASSVGQGPLDEAFF

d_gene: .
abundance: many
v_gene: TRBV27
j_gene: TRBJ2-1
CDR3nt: TGTGCCAGCAGTTTAGGAGGCGGGACCTACAATGAGCAGTTCTTC
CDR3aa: CASSLGGGTYNEQFF

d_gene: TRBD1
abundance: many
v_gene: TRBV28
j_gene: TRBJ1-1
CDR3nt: TGTGCCAGCAGTTTTTTGACAGGGGGCGAGAGTAACACTGAAGCTTTCTTT
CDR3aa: CASSFLTGGESNTEAFF

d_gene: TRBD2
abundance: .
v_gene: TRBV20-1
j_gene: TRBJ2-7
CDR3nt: TGCAGTGCTCTCAGGACTAGCACGAGCTCCTACGAGCAGTACTTC
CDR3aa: CSALRTSTSSYEQYF

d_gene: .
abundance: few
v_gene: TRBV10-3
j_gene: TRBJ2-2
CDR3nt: TGTGCCATCCCCGATAGGGGTAACACCGGGGAGCTGTTTTTT
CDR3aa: CAIPDRGNTGELFF

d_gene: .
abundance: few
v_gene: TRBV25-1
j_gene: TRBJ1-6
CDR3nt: TGTGCCAGCACCCCCCGGGGGTTGTCTTCACCCCTCCACTTT
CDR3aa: CASTPRGLSSPLHF

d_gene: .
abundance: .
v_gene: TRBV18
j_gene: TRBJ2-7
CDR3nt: TGTGCCAGCTCACAAGGGGCACTGGGGTCGTACGAGCAGTACTTC
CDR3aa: CASSQGALGSYEQYF

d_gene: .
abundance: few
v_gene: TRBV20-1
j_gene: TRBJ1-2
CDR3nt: TGCAGTGCTAGAGTAACTGTTAACTATGGCTACACCTTC
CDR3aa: CSARVTVNYGYTF

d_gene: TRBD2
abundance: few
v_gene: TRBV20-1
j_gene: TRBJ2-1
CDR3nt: TGCAGTGCTAGAACGGGACTAGCGGGAGGCTTTTCCTACAATGAGCAGTTCTTC
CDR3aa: CSARTGLAGGFSYNEQFF

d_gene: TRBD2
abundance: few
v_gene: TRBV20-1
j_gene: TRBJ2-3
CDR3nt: TGCAGTGCTAGAGATTTTCGGGTACTAGCGGGAGTAACGGATACGCAGTATTTT
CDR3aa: CSARDFRVLAGVTDTQYF

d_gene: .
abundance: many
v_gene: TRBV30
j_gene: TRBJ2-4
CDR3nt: TGTGCCTGGACCTCGACCCCTGTAGCCAAAAACATTCAGTACTTC
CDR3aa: CAWTSTPVAKNIQYF

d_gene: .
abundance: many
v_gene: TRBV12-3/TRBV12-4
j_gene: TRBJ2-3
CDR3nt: TGTGCCAGCAGTGGGATTAACCGACAGATAACATACACAGATACGCAGTATTTT
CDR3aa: CASSGINRQITYTDTQYF

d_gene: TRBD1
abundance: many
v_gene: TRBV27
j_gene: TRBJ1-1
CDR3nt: TGTGCCAGCAGTTTTTTGTCAGGGGGCGTGAACACTGAAGCTTTCTTT
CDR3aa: CASSFLSGGVNTEAFF

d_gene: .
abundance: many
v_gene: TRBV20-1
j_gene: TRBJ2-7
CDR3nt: TGCAGTGCTAGAGATCTGTCCCCTGACGAGCAGTACTTC
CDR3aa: CSARDLSPDEQYF

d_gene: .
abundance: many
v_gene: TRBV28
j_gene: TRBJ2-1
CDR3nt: TGTGCCAGCAGTTCAAATGAGCAGTTCTTC
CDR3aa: CASSSNEQFF

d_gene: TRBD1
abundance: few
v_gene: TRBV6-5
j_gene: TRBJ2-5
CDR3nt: TGTGCCAGCAGTTACAGGACAGGATCCCAAGAGACCCAGTACTTC
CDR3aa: CASSYRTGSQETQYF

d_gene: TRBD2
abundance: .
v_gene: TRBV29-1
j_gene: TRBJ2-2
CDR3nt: TGCAGCGCAATTGGACTAGCGGGAGCCACCGGGGAGCTGTTTTTT
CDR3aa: CSAIGLAGATGELFF

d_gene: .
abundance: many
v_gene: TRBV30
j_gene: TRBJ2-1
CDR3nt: TGTGCCTGGAGCTTCAGAGACAATGAGCAGTTCTTC
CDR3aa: CAWSFRDNEQFF

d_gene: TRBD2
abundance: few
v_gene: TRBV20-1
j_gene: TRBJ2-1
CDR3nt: TGCAGTGCTAGTACCACTAGCGGGAGCTTTGCTGAGCAGTTCTTC
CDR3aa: CSASTTSGSFAEQFF

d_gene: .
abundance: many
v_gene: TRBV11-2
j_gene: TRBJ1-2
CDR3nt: TGTGCCAGCAGCTTAGATCACCGCCTTGGCTACACCTTC
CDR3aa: CASSLDHRLGYTF

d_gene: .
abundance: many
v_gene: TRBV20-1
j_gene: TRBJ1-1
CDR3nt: TGCAGTGCTAGACCAGGGGTCGGGAACACTGAAGCTTTCTTT
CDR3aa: CSARPGVGNTEAFF

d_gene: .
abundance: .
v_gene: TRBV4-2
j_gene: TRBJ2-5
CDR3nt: TGTGCCAGCAGCCCGTTTCTCCGGGATCCTCTCCAAGAGACCCAGTACTTC
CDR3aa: CASSPFLRDPLQETQYF

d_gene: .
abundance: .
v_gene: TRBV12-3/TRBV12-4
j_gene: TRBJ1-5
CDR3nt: TGTGCCAGCAGTTTATCCGAGGGACGTCAGCCCCAGCATTTT
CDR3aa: CASSLSEGRQPQHF

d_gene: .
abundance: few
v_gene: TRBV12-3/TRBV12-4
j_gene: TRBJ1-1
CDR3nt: TGTGCCAGCAGTTACGAGAGGAACACTGAAGCTTTCTTT
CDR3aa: CASSYERNTEAFF

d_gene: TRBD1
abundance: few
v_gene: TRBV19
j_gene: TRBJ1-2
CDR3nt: TGTGCCAGTAGCAGGACAGGGCACCGTGGCTACACCTTC
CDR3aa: CASSRTGHRGYTF

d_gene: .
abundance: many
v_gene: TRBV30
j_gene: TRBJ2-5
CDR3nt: TGTGCCTGGAGTGTACAGGGTTCAGAGACCCAGTACTTC
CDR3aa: CAWSVQGSETQYF

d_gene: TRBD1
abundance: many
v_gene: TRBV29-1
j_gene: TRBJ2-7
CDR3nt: TGCAGCGTTCTTATCCAATACAAAACAGGGGCCAGTCTCTACGAGCAGTACTTC
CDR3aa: CSVLIQYKTGASLYEQYF

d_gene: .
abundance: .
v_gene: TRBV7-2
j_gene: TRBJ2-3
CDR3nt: TGTGCCAGCAGCCGAAGGCAGGGTGGGGGGTACACAGATACGCAGTATTTT
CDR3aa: CASSRRQGGGYTDTQYF

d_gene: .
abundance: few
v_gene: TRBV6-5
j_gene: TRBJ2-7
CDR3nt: TGTGCCAGCAGTTACTTCCCAGTAAGCTCCTACGAGCAGTACTTC
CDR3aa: CASSYFPVSSYEQYF

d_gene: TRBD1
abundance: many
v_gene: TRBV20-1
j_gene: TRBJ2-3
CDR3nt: TGCAGTGCTAGAGAAGAGGGACAGGGGACAGATACGCAGTATTTT
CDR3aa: CSAREEGQGTDTQYF

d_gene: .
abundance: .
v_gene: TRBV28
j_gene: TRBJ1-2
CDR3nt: TGTGCCAGCAGGGGCTTCTATGGCTACACCTTC
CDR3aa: CASRGFYGYTF

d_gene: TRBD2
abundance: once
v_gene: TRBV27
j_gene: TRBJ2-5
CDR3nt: TGTGCCAGCGGGACTAGCGGGGTTGGGGAGACCCAGTACTTC
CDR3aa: CASGTSGVGETQYF

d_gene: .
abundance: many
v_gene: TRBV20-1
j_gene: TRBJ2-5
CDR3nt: TGCAGTGCTAGAGATGTTTACAGGGTGGGGACCCAGTACTTC
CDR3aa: CSARDVYRVGTQYF

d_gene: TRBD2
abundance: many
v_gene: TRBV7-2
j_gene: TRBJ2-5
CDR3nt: TGTGCCAGCAGCTCCACAACTAGCGGGAGTCGATGGGGGACCCAGTACTTC
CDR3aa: CASSSTTSGSRWGTQYF

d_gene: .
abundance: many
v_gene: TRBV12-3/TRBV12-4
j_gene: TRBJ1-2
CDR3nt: TGTGCCAGCAGTTTGAACTATGGCTACACCTTC
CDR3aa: CASSLNYGYTF